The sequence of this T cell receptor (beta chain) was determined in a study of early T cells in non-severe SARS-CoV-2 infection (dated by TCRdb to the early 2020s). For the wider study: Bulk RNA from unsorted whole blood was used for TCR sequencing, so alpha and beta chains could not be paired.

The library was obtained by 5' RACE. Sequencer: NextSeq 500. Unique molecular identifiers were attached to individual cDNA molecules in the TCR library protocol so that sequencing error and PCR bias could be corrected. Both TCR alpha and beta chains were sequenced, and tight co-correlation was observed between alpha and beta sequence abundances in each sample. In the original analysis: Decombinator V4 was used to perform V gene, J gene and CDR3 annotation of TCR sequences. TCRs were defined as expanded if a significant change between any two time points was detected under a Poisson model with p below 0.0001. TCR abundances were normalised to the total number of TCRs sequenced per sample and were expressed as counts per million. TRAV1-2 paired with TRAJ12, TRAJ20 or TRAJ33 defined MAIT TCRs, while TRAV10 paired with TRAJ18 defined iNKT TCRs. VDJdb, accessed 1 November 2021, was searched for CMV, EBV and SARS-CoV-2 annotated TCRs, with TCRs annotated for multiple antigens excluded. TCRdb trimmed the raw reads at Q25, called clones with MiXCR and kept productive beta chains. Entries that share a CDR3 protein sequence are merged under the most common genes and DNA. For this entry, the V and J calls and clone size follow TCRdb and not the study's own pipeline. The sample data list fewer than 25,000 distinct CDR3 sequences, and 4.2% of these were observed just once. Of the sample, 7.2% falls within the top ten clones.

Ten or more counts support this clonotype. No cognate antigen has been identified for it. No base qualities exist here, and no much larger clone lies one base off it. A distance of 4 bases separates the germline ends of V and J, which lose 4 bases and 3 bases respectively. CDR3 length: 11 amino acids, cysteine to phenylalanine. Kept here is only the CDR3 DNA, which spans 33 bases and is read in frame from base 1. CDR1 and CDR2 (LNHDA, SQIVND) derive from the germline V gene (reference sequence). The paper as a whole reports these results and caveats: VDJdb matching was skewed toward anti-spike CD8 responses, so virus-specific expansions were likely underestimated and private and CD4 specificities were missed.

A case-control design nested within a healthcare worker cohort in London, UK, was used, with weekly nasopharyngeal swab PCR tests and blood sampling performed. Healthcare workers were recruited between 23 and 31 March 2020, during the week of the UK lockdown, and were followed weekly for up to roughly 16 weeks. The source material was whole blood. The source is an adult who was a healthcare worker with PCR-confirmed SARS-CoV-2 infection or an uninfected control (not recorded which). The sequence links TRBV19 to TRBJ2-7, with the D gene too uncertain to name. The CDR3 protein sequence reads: CASSNFYEQYF. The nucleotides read TGTGCCAGTAGTAACTTCTACGAGCAGTACTTC.